Listed below are T cell receptor beta chains from one sample, sequenced in a study of T cell responses to AZD1222 COVID-19 vaccine. Only in-frame clones appear in the TCRdb table, and some are missing; sequencing was by immunoSEQ multiplex PCR. The sample includes more than 60,000 clones, 83% of them seen just once. Source: peripheral blood, taken 28 days after the second AZD1222 dose. These receptors were obtained from an adult who received the AZD1222 COVID-19 vaccine. CDR3s include the opening cysteine and the closing phenylalanine or tryptophan. Each record gives: clone size, V gene, J gene, D gene, CDR3 length, CDR3 protein, CDR3 DNA. A D gene is named only where the DNA matches it firmly. The size field is filled for only some rows; it gives once, few, many or a size class.

>few|TRBV5-4|TRBJ1-1|NA|13
CASSLMEGTEAFF
TGTGCCAGCAGCTTGATGGAGGGCACTGAAGCTTTCTTT
>NA|TRBV7-9|TRBJ2-1|NA|15
CASSSRGTTYNEQFF
TGTGCCAGCAGCTCCCGGGGGACCACCTACAATGAGCAGTTCTTC
>once|TRBV6-2/TRBV6-3|TRBJ2-2|NA|15
CASSYIQGGTGELFF
TGTGCCAGCAGTTACATTCAGGGTGGCACCGGGGAGCTGTTTTTT
>NA|TRBV5-1|TRBJ2-5|NA|14
CASSSGPKRETQYF
TGCGCCAGCAGCTCCGGACCGAAACGGGAGACCCAGTACTTC
>NA|TRBV5-4|TRBJ2-7|NA|13
CATSTGHPYEQYF
TGTGCCACCTCTACGGGTCATCCCTACGAGCAGTACTTC
>NA|TRBV19|TRBJ2-5|TRBD1|13
CASSRDREETQYF
TGTGCCAGTAGCCGGGACAGAGAAGAGACCCAGTACTTC
>NA|TRBV7-9|TRBJ2-1|NA|14
CASSLVELLNEQFF
TGTGCCAGCAGCTTAGTAGAACTCCTAAATGAGCAGTTCTTC
>NA|TRBV11-2|TRBJ2-7|NA|15
CASSDLRDRSYEQYF
TGTGCCAGCAGCGACCTCCGGGACCGCTCCTACGAGCAGTACTTC
>few|TRBV27|TRBJ2-5|TRBD2|15
CASSVTSGWEETQYF
TGTGCCAGCAGTGTGACTAGCGGGTGGGAAGAGACCCAGTACTTC
>NA|TRBV6-6|TRBJ2-1|NA|12
CASTYRADEQFF
TGTGCCAGCACCTACAGGGCGGATGAGCAGTTCTTC
>NA|TRBV29-1|TRBJ1-1|NA|11
CSVEEGFEAFF
TGCAGCGTTGAAGAGGGGTTTGAAGCTTTCTTT
>NA|TRBV27|TRBJ2-1|TRBD2|16
CAVAPGASGRGSEQFF
TGTGCCGTCGCCCCCGGGGCTAGCGGGAGGGGAAGTGAGCAGTTCTTC
>NA|TRBV30|TRBJ2-3|TRBD2|13
CAWSARGVDTQYF
TGTGCCTGGAGCGCCCGGGGGGTGGATACGCAGTATTTT
>few|TRBV27|TRBJ1-1|NA|17
CASSTRRGEVMNTEAFF
TGTGCCAGCAGTACCCGAAGGGGGGAGGTCATGAACACTGAAGCTTTCTTT
>NA|TRBV6-5|TRBJ1-5|NA|15
CASSYRVIGNQPQHF
TGTGCCAGCAGTTACAGGGTAATTGGCAATCAGCCCCAGCATTTT
>NA|TRBV11-3|TRBJ2-2|NA|14
CASSLRTHTGELFF
TGTGCCAGCAGCTTACGGACCCACACCGGGGAGCTGTTTTTT
>NA|TRBV30|TRBJ1-4|NA|12
CAWSLSNEKLFF
TGTGCCTGGAGCCTCTCTAATGAAAAACTGTTTTTT
>NA|TRBV19|TRBJ1-1|NA|13
CASRTGRNTEAFF
TGTGCCAGTCGGACGGGGCGAAACACTGAAGCTTTCTTT
>NA|TRBV5-8|TRBJ1-1|NA|16
CASSWGEGTFGTEAFF
TGTGCCAGCAGCTGGGGGGAAGGGACGTTCGGGACTGAAGCTTTCTTT
>NA|TRBV7-8|TRBJ2-5|TRBD1|14
CASSSQGARETQYF
TGTGCCAGCAGCTCACAGGGGGCTAGAGAGACCCAGTACTTC
>NA|TRBV19|TRBJ2-5|TRBD2|15
CASSTPIGRQGTQYF
TGTGCCAGTAGTACCCCTATCGGGAGGCAGGGGACCCAGTACTTC